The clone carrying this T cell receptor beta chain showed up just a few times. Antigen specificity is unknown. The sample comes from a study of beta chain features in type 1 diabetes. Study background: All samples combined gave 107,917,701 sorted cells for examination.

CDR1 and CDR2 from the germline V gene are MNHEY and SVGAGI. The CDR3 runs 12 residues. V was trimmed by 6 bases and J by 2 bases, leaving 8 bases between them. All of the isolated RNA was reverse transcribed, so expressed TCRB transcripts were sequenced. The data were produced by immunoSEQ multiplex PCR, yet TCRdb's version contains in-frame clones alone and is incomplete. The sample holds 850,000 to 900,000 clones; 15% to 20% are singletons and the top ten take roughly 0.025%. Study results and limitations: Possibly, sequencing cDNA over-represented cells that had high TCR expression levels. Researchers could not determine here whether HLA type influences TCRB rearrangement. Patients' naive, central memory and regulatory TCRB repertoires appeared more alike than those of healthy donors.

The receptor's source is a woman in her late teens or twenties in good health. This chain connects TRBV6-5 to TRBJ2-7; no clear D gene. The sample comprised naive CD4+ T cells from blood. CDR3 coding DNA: TGTGCCAGCAGGGACGGAGCCTACGAGCAGTACTTC. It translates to CASRDGAYEQYF.